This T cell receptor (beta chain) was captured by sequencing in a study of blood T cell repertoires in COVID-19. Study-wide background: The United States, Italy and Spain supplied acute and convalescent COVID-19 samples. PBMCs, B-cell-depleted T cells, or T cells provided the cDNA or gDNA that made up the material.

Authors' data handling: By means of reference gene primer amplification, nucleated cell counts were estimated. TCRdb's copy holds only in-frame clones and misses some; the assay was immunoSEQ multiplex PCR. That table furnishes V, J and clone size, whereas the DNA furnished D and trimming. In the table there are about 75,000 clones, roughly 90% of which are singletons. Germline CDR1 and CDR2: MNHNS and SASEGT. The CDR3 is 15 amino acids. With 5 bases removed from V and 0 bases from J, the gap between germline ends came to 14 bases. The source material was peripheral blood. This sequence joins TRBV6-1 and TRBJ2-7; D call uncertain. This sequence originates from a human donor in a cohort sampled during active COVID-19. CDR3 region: CASSSGSYSSYEQYF. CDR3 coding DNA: TGTGCCAGCAGTTCCGGGTCCTACTCCTCCTACGAGCAGTACTTC.